The 7 T cell receptor beta chains presented below share a single source sample, sequenced in a study of shared clonotypes between healthy human individuals. Sequencing was performed with immunoSEQ multiplex PCR; in TCRdb, only in-frame clones are kept and a portion is missing. The sample holds about 2 million clones, less than 95% seen once. CD8 cells classed as naive were CD45RO-negative and positively selected for CCR7, excluding terminally differentiated effector memory CD45RA+ cells. The specimen sequenced was naive CD8+ T cells sorted from blood. The receptor source for this set is a young man in good health.

The chain recombines TRBV7-9 with TRBJ2-1; 11 nucleotides match TRBD2. CDR1 is SEHNR, CDR2 FQNEAQ, per germline (reference sequence). The length of the CDR3 is 17 residues. J was trimmed by 4 bases and V by 2 bases; bases with no gene match: 7. CDR3 amino acids: CASSLRVAGGPYNEQFF. CDR3 nucleotide sequence: TGTGCCAGCAGCTTAAGGGTAGCGGGAGGGCCTTACAATGAGCAGTTCTTC. Complete variable domain (other parts from reference TRBV7-9 and TRBJ2-1): DTGVSQNPRHKITKRGQNVTFRCDPISEHNRLYWYRQTLGQGPEFLTYFQNEAQLEKSRLLSDRFSAERPKGSFSTLEIQRTEQGDSAMYLCASSLRVAGGPYNEQFFGPGTRLTVL.

V usage is TRBV28 and J usage is TRBJ2-7; no firm D call. This CDR3 is 15 amino acids long. V was shortened by 6 bases and J by 2 bases, with 17 bases between the two germline ends. Germline lookup yields CDR1 MDHEN and CDR2 SYDVKM. The CDR3, as DNA: TGTGCCAGCAGCGACCCAGGTCTCTCCCCCTACGAGCAGTACTTC. Translation gives CASSDPGLSPYEQYF.

This chain connects TRBV5-4 to TRBJ2-6; D is perhaps TRBD1 or TRBD2 (6 bases each). The V end was cut by 4 bases, the J end by 12 bases, with 20 bases between. CDR3 length: 15 residues. In germline, CDR1 is SGHNT, CDR2 YYREEE (reference sequence). CDR3 sequence (DNA): TGTGCCAGCAGCCTCGGGGGCTCTGGGGATATCGTCCTGACTTTC. Encoded protein: CASSLGGSGDIVLTF.

The chain joins TRBV29-1 to TRBJ2-7, with 7 bases lining up with TRBD2. V was pared by 5 bases and J by 5 bases, with 9 bases of the junction left unmatched. CDR3 size: 13 residues. CDR1 is SQVTM, CDR2 ANQGSEA, per germline. CDR3 in amino acids: CSVQLGRVDEQYF. The CDR3 nucleotides read TGCAGCGTTCAATTGGGGAGGGTCGACGAGCAGTACTTC.

The rearrangement joins TRBV7-8 to TRBJ2-7; 8 nucleotides line up with TRBD1. The CDR3 is made up of 15 amino acids. V lost 5 bases and J lost 4; bases outside the gene matches: 10. Germline CDR1 reads SGHVS; CDR2 reads FQNEAQ. The CDR3 protein is CASSAPGQAEYEQYF. The CDR3 DNA sequence: TGTGCCAGCAGCGCCCCGGGACAGGCTGAGTACGAGCAGTACTTC.

This rearrangement joins TRBV7-8 to TRBJ2-5; D uncertain. V was cut by 3 bases and J by 5 bases, with 10 bases left in between. The germline V gene encodes CDR1 SGHVS and CDR2 FQNEAQ. This CDR3 region has 13 residues. The CDR3 sequence is CASSFWLGETQYF. CDR3 nucleotides: TGTGCCAGCAGCTTCTGGCTAGGGGAGACCCAGTACTTC.

The rearrangement joins TRBV18 to TRBJ2-1; TRBD1 agrees at 11 bases. This CDR3 spans 13 amino acids. Germline V lookup: CDR1 KGHSH, CDR2 LQKENI. The ends lost 7 bases at V and 9 bases at J; junction bases unmatched: 5. In nucleotides, the CDR3 is TGTGCCAGCTACCCGGGACAGGGGGGTGAGCAGTTCTTC. Translated, it gives CASYPGQGGEQFF.